A selection of T cell receptor beta chains follows, all from one sample in a study of cytomegalovirus exposure and HLA in healthy donors. Libraries were prepared by immunoSEQ multiplex PCR; TCRdb keeps only in-frame clonotypes and omits some of them. Of about 120,000 clones in the sample, around 77% were seen once. Sequenced material: PBMCs. The origin of the receptors is a middle-aged man in good health and CMV-seropositive. CDR3s include the opening cysteine and the closing phenylalanine or tryptophan. A D gene is named only where the DNA matches it firmly. Rows may omit the clone size; those that give it use once, few, many or a size class.

TGTGCCAGCAGCCAGAGAGCGGGGCCCTACGAGCAGTACTTC,CASSQRAGPYEQYF,TRBD2,TRBV14,TRBJ2-7,once
TGTGCCAGCAGCCGCCCGGGACTAGCCATCCCGGGGCGGTACAATGAGCAGTTCTTC,CASSRPGLAIPGRYNEQFF,TRBD2,TRBV28,TRBJ2-1,few
TGTGCCAGCTCACCATACCAGGAAGGCAGGGAGCTGTTTTTT,CASSPYQEGRELFF,.,TRBV18,TRBJ2-2,.
TGTGCCAGCAGTTACTCGGCCGCCAGGGGCGGCTACGAGCAGTACTTC,CASSYSAARGGYEQYF,.,TRBV6-6,TRBJ2-7,.
TGTGCCAGCAGCTTACGACGGGGGGCTAGGCAGTTCTTC,CASSLRRGARQFF,.,TRBV13,TRBJ2-1,.
TGTGCCAGCAGCTTGAGGGCGGGCGAGCAGTACTTC,CASSLRAGEQYF,.,TRBV5-4,TRBJ2-7,.
TGTGGCGCAGGACAGGGGGCGTCTAACTATGGCTACACCTTC,CGAGQGASNYGYTF,TRBD1,TRBV19,TRBJ1-2,.
TGTGCCAGCAGCTTAACGACAGGGGGGGGAGATACGCAGTATTTT,CASSLTTGGGDTQYF,TRBD1,TRBV7-2,TRBJ2-3,.
TGTGCCAGCAGCGTCCAGGGGGCGGCAGATACGCAGTATTTT,CASSVQGAADTQYF,TRBD1,TRBV9,TRBJ2-3,.
TGTGCCAGCAGCGTAGGTGGGACACCCGCCGAGCAGTACTTC,CASSVGGTPAEQYF,.,TRBV9,TRBJ2-7,.
TGTGCCAGCAGCAGGGGTGGGGTCACAGATACGCAGTATTTT,CASSRGGVTDTQYF,.,TRBV2,TRBJ2-3,.
TGTGCCATCAGTGATCCGAATCAGCCCCAGCATTTT,CAISDPNQPQHF,.,TRBV10-3,TRBJ1-5,.
TGTGCCAGCAGCTGGTGGAAGGGAGGTGTCTACGAGCAGTACTTC,CASSWWKGGVYEQYF,.,TRBV28,TRBJ2-7,.
TGTGCCAGCAGACGGAAAACCCTGGGGCTCTATGGCTACACCTTC,CASRRKTLGLYGYTF,.,TRBV28,TRBJ1-2,.
TGTGCCAGCAGCTTATCCCCCCTTGTGGGCGGCTACACCTTC,CASSLSPLVGGYTF,.,TRBV11-2,TRBJ1-2,.
TGTGCCATCAGCCGTTCCGGGACAGGTGAAGCTTTCTTT,CAISRSGTGEAFF,TRBD1,TRBV10-3,TRBJ1-1,.